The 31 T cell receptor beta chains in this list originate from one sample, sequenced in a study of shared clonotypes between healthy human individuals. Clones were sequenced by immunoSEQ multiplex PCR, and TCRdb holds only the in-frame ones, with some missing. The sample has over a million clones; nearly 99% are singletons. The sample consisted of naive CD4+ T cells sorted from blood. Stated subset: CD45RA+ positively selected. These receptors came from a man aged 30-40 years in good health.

The CDR3 nucleotides are TGTGCCAGCTCACCACTTGTCAGTACAGATACGCAGTATTTT. Its translation: CASSPLVSTDTQYF. The chain joins TRBV18 to TRBJ2-3; D unclear. CDR3 length: 14 amino acids. V was trimmed by 1 base and J by 3 bases, leaving 8 bases between them. CDR1 KGHSH and CDR2 LQKENI come from the germline V gene.

The CDR3 DNA follows: TGTGCCAGTAGGAAGGCTGGCCAAGAGACCCAGTACTTC. Translated, it gives CASRKAGQETQYF. This chain links TRBV19 with TRBJ2-5, with unresolved D. The germline V gene has CDR1 LNHDA and CDR2 SQIVND (reference sequence). Trimming shortened V by 6 bases and J by 1 base, and 9 bases separated the two germline ends. The CDR3 covers 13 residues.

In DNA, the CDR3 is TGTGCCAGCAGCCCCGGGACTAGCGGGAGTCGCTACAATGAGCAGTTCTTC. Translating gives CASSPGTSGSRYNEQFF. The chain uses TRBV5-4 and TRBJ2-1; 14 positions agree with TRBD2. The V gene's germline CDR1 is SGHNT and CDR2 YYREEE (reference sequence). V gave up 4 bases and J gave up 3 bases; unmatched junction bases: 6. The CDR3 sequence is 17 residues long. Variable domain in full (rest from reference TRBV5-4 and TRBJ2-1): ETGVTQSPTHLIKTRGQQVTLRCSSQSGHNTVSWYQQALGQGPQFIFQYYREEENGRGNFPPRFSGLQFPNYSSELNVNALELDDSALYLCASSPGTSGSRYNEQFFGPGTRLTVL.

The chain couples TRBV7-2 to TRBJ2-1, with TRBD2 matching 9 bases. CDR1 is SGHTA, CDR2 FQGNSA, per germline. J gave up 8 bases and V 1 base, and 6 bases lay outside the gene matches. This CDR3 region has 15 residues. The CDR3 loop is CASSLVLAGRDEQFF. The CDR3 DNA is TGTGCCAGCAGCTTAGTTCTAGCGGGACGCGATGAGCAGTTCTTC.

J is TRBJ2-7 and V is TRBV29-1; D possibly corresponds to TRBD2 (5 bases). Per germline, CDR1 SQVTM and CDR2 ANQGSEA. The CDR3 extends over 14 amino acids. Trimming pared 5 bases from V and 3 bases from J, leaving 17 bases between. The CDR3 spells CSVRGSEGYYEQYF. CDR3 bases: TGCAGCGTTCGGGGAAGTGAGGGCTACTACGAGCAGTACTTC.

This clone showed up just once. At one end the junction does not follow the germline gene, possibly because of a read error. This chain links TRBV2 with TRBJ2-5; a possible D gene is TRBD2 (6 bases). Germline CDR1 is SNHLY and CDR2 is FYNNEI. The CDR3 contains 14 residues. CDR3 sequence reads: CASREVGGPETQYF. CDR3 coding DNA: TGTGCCAGCAGAGAAGTGGGGGGTCCGGAGACCCAGTACTTC.

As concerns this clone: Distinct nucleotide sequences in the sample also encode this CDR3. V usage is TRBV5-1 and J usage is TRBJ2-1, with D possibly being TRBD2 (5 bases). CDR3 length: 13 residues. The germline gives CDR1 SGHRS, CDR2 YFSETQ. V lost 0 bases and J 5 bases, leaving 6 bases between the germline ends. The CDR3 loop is CASSLDGNNEQFF. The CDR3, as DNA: TGCGCCAGCAGCTTGGACGGGAACAATGAGCAGTTCTTC.

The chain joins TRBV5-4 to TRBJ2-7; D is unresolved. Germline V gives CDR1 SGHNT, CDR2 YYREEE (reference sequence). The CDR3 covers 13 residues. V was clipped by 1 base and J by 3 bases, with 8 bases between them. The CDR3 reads CASSLPQDYEQYF. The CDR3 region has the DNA TGTGCCAGCAGCTTGCCCCAGGACTACGAGCAGTACTTC.

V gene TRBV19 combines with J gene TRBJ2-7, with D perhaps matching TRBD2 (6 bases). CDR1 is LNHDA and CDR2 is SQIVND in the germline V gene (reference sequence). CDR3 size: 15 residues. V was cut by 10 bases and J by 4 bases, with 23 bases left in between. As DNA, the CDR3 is TGTGCCACCCCAGTTTGCGGGACCGGGTTTTACGAGCAGTACTTC. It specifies CATPVCGTGFYEQYF.

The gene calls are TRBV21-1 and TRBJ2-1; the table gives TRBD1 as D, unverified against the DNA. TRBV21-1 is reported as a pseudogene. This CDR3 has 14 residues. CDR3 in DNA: TGTGCCAGCAGCAACCGGGACAGGGTCTTTAAGCAGTTCTTC. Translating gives CASSNRDRVFKQFF.

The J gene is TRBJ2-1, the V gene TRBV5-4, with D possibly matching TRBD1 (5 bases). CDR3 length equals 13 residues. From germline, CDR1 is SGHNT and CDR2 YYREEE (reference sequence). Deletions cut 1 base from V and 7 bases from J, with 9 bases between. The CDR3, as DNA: TGTGCCAGCAGCTTGCCAGGGTTGAATGAGCAGTTCTTC. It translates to CASSLPGLNEQFF.

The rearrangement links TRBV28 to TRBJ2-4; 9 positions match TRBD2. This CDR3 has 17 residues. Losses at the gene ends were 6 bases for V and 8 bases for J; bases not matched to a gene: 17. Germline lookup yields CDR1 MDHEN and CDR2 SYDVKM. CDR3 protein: CASSPGLSGRTRDIQYF. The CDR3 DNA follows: TGTGCCAGCAGCCCGGGCTTGAGCGGGAGGACTAGAGACATTCAGTACTTC.

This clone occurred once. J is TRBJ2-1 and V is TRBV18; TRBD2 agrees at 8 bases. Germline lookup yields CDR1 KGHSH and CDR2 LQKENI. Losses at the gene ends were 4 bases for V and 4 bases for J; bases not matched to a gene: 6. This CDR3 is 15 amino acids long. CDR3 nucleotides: TGTGCCAGCTCACGGGCGGGAGGCGTTTACAATGAGCAGTTCTTC. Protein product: CASSRAGGVYNEQFF.

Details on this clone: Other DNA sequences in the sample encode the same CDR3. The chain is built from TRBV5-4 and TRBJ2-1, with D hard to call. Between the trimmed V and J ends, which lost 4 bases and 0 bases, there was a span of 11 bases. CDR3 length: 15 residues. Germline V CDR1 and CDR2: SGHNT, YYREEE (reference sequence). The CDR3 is CASSLEQSSYNEQFF. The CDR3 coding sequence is TGTGCCAGCAGCCTGGAGCAAAGCTCCTACAATGAGCAGTTCTTC.

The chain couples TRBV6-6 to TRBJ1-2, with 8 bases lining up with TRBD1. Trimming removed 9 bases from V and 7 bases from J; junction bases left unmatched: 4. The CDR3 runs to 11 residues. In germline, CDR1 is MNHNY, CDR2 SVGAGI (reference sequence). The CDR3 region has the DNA TGTGCCAGTGGACAGGGTGCTGGCTACACCTTC. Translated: CASGQGAGYTF.

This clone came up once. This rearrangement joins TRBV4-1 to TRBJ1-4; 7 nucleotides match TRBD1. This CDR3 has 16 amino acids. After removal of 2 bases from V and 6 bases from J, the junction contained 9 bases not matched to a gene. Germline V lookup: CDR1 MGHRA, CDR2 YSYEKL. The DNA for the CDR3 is TGCGCCAGCAGCCAAACGCAGGGGGTTCGCCATGAAAAACTGTTTTTT. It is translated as CASSQTQGVRHEKLFF.

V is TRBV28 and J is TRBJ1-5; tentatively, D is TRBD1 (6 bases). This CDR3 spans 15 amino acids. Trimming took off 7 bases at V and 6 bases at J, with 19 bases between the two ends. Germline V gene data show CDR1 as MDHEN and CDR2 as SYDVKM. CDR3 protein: CASTIRAGVTQPQHF. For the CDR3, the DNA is TGTGCCAGCACTATTAGGGCAGGGGTGACTCAGCCCCAGCATTTT.

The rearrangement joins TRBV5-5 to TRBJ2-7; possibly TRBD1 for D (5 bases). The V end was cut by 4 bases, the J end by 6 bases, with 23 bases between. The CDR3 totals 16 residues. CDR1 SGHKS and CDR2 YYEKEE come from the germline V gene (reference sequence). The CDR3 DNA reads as TGTGCCAGCAGCCATAGGACACTCTCACTTCCCGGCGAGCAGTACTTC. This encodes CASSHRTLSLPGEQYF.

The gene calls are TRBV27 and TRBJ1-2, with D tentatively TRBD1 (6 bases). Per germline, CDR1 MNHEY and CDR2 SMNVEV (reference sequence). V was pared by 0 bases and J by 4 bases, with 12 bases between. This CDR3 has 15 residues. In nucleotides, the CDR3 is TGTGCCAGCAGTTTATCGGGGGGCGGCGCCTATGGCTACACCTTC. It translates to CASSLSGGGAYGYTF.

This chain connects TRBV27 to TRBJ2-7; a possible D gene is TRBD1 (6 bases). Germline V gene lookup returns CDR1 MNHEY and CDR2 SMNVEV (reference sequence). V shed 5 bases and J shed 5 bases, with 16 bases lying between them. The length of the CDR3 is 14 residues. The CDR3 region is CASSRDRLSDEQYF. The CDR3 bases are TGTGCCAGCAGTCGTGACAGGCTGTCGGACGAGCAGTACTTC.

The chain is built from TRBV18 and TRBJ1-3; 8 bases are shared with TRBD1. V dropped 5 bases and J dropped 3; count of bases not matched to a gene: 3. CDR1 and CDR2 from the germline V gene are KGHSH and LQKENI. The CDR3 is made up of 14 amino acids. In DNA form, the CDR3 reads TGTGCCAGCTCAACGACAGGGGATGGAAACACCATATATTTT. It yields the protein CASSTTGDGNTIYF.

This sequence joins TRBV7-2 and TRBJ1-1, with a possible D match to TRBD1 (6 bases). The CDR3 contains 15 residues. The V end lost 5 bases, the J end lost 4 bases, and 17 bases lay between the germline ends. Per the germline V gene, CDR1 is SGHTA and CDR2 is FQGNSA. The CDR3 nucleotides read TGTGCCAGCAGCGCGCAGACTATCAGGGGCACTGAAGCTTTCTTT. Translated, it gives CASSAQTIRGTEAFF.

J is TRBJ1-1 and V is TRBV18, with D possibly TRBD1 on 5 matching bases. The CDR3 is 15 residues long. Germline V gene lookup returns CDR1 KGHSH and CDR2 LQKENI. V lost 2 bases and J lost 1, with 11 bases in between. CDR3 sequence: CASSPVVRANTEAFF. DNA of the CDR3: TGTGCCAGCTCACCAGTGGTCAGGGCGAACACTGAAGCTTTCTTT.

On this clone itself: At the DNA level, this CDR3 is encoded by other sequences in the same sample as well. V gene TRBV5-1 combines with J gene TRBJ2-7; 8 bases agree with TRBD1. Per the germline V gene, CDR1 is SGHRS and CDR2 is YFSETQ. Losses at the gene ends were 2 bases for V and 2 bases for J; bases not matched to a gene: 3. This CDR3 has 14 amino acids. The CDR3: CASSLARGPYEQYF. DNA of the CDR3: TGCGCCAGCAGCTTAGCCAGGGGGCCCTACGAGCAGTACTTC.

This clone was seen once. CDR3 in DNA: TGTGCCAGCAGTTTCCAATCCGGGACAAGGCGGGACTACGAGCAGTACTTC. It yields the protein CASSFQSGTRRDYEQYF. The chain carries TRBV28 and TRBJ2-7, with D perhaps TRBD1 or TRBD2 (6 bases each). The CDR3 is 17 amino acids. Trimming removed 3 bases from V and 3 bases from J, with 21 bases in between. Germline V gives CDR1 MDHEN, CDR2 SYDVKM. Looking up the rest from reference TRBV28 and TRBJ2-7 gives the full variable domain: DVKVTQSSRYLVKRTGEKVFLECVQDMDHENMFWYRQDPGLGLRLIYFSYDVKMKEKGDIPEGYSVSREKKERFSLILESASTNQTSMYLCASSFQSGTRRDYEQYFGPGTRLTVT.

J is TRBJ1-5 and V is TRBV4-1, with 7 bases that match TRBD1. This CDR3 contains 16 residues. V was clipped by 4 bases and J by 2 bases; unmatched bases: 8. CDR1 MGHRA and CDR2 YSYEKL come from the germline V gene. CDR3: CASSPVQGIGNQPQHF. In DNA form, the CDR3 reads TGCGCCAGCAGCCCTGTACAGGGGATTGGCAATCAGCCCCAGCATTTT.

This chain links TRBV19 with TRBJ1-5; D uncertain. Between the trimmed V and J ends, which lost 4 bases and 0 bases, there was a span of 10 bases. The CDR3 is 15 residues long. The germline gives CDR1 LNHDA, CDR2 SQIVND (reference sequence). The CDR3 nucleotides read TGTGCCAGTAGTACAGCCGTTTATAGCAATCAGCCCCAGCATTTT. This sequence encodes CASSTAVYSNQPQHF.

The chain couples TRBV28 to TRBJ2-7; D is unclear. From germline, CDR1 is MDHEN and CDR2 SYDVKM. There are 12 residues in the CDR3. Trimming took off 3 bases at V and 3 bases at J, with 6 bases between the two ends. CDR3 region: CASSFSIYEQYF. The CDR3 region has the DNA TGTGCCAGCAGTTTTAGCATCTACGAGCAGTACTTC.

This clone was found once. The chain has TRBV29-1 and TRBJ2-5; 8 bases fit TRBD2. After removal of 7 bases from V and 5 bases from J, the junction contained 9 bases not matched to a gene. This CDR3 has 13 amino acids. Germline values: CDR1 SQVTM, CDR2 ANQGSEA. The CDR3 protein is CSAKPGGAETQYF. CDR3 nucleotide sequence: TGCAGCGCCAAACCGGGAGGGGCGGAGACCCAGTACTTC.

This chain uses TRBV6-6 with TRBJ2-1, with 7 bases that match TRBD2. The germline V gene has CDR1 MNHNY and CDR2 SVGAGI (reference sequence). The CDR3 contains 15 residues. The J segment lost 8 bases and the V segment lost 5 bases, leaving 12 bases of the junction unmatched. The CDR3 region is CASSPSDGRGHEQFF. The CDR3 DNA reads TGTGCCAGCAGTCCCTCAGATGGGAGGGGACATGAGCAGTTCTTC.

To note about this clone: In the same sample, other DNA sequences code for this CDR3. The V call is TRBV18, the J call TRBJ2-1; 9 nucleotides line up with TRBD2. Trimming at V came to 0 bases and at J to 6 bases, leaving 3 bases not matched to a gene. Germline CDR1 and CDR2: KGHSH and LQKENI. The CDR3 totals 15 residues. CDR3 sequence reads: CASSPPGLAGNEQFF. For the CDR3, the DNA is TGTGCCAGCTCACCACCGGGACTAGCCGGCAATGAGCAGTTCTTC. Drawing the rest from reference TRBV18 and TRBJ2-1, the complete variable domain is NAGVMQNPRHLVRRRGQEARLRCSPMKGHSHVYWYRQLPEEGLKFMVYLQKENIIDESGMPKERFSAEFPKEGPSILRIQQVVRGDSAAYFCASSPPGLAGNEQFFGPGTRLTVL.